Below are 7 T cell receptor beta chains sequenced from a single sample in a study of cytomegalovirus exposure and HLA in healthy donors. Method: immunoSEQ multiplex PCR; TCRdb's copy keeps in-frame clones and lacks some. The sample shows 100,000 to 120,000 clones, roughly 95% of them seen only once. Material: PBMCs. The receptors were sampled from a woman between 18 and 29 years old in good health and CMV-seronegative.

The count of this clone is one. This chain connects TRBV29-1 to TRBJ2-2; a possible D gene is TRBD2 (6 bases). This CDR3 has 14 residues. Deletions cut 3 bases from V and 1 base from J, with 9 bases between. Germline loops: CDR1 SQVTM, CDR2 ANQGSEA. The CDR3 DNA reads TGCAGCGTTGATGTCGGGGGGAACACCGGGGAGCTGTTTTTT. It is translated as CSVDVGGNTGELFF.

The chain has TRBV19 and TRBJ2-5; D is perhaps TRBD1 (6 bases). The DNA matches TRBJ2-7 better at its end, which makes the J call doubtful. The CDR3 runs to 15 residues. Germline V gene sequence: CDR1 LNHDA, CDR2 SQIVND (reference sequence). The CDR3 bases are TGTGCCAGTAAGGTGAGGACAGATAATTTCTACGAGCAGTACTTC. It translates to CASKVRTDNFYEQYF.

The V gene is TRBV28, the J gene TRBJ2-7; the D gene is possibly TRBD1 (5 bases). In germline, CDR1 is MDHEN, CDR2 SYDVKM. Trimming took 1 base from V and 4 from J, leaving 14 bases between them. The CDR3 totals 15 residues. Here the CDR3 reads CASSLSQFGAYEQYF. The CDR3 DNA is TGTGCCAGCAGTTTATCACAGTTTGGGGCGTACGAGCAGTACTTC. Combining the CDR3 with reference TRBV28 and TRBJ2-7 gives the whole variable domain DVKVTQSSRYLVKRTGEKVFLECVQDMDHENMFWYRQDPGLGLRLIYFSYDVKMKEKGDIPEGYSVSREKKERFSLILESASTNQTSMYLCASSLSQFGAYEQYFGPGTRLTVT.

This clone was observed once. This sequence joins TRBV27 and TRBJ2-3; D uncertain. The CDR3 extends over 15 amino acids. V was pared by 5 bases and J by 2 bases, with 14 bases between. Germline loops: CDR1 MNHEY, CDR2 SMNVEV (reference sequence). This CDR3 is CASSKDQRLTDTQYF. The CDR3 DNA follows: TGTGCCAGCAGTAAAGACCAAAGACTCACAGATACGCAGTATTTT.

This chain links TRBV5-8 with TRBJ1-1, with TRBD1 matching over 8 bases. The CDR3 covers 11 residues. J gave up 10 bases and V 4 bases, and 3 bases lay outside the gene matches. CDR1 and CDR2 (germline): SGHTS, YDEGEE. CDR3 DNA: TGTGCCAGCAGCCTGGACAGGGTAGCTTTCTTT. The encoded protein is CASSLDRVAFF. The whole variable domain, filled in from reference TRBV5-8 and TRBJ1-1, reads EAGVTQSPTHLIKTRGQQATLRCSPISGHTSVYWYQQALGLGLQFLLWYDEGEERNRGNFPPRFSGRQFPNYSSELNVNALELEDSALYLCASSLDRVAFFGQGTRLTVV.

This clone was counted a few times. J is TRBJ2-1 and V is TRBV5-1; TRBD2 might be the D (7 bases). The CDR3 loop spans 13 amino acids. Trimming took off 4 bases at V and 6 bases at J, with 11 bases between the two ends. The germline V gene encodes CDR1 SGHRS and CDR2 YFSETQ. CDR3 loop: CASSGGGANEQFF. DNA for the CDR3: TGCGCCAGCAGCGGAGGGGGGGCCAATGAGCAGTTCTTC.

This clone was observed once. The genes are TRBV7-3 and TRBJ1-2, with 10 bases identical to TRBD1. In germline, CDR1 is SGHTA, CDR2 FQGTGA. V lost 5 bases to trimming and J lost 8 bases; unmatched junction nucleotides: 8. The CDR3 sequence is 14 residues long. Here the CDR3 reads CASSQDRGLRGYTF. CDR3 in DNA: TGTGCCAGCAGCCAAGACAGGGGGCTAAGGGGCTACACCTTC.